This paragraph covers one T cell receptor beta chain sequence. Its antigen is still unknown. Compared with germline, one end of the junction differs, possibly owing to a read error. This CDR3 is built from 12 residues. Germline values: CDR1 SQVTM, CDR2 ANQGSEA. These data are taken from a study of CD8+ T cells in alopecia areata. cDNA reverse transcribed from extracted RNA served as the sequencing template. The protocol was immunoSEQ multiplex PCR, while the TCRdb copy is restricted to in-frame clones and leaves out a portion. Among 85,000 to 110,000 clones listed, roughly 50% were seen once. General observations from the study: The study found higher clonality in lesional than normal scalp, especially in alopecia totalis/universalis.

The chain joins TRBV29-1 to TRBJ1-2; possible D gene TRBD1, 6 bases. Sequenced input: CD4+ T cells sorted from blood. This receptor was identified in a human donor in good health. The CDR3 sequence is CSVEGGRYGYTF. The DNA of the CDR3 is TGCAGCGTGGAAGGGGGGAGGTATGGCTACACCTTC.